This T cell receptor (beta chain) was identified during a study of cytomegalovirus exposure and HLA in healthy donors. Study-wide results and limits: Earlier analysis yielded a pattern in which most TCR beta V segments were productive about 90% or about 30% of the time.

It was with 60 Vbeta and 13 Jbeta primers that the PCR ran. Libraries were prepared by immunoSEQ multiplex PCR; TCRdb keeps only in-frame clonotypes and omits some of them. Of about 150,000 clones listed, around four fifths are singletons. To note about this clone: The antigen is not known. No conserved phenylalanine or tryptophan is present at the end of the CDR3, so a read error is the likely explanation.

V was pared by 3 bases and J by 2 bases, with 4 bases of the junction left unmatched. Germline-derived CDR1 and CDR2 are SGHDT and YYEEEE. The CDR3 totals 15 residues. Material for sequencing was PBMCs. This chain uses TRBV5-6 with TRBJ2-7; TRBD2 matches 11 bases. The receptor was derived from a man aged 35 to 55 in good health and CMV-seronegative. CDR3 in amino acids: CASSSPTSGTYEQYL. The CDR3 DNA reads TGTGCCAGCAGCTCGCCGACTAGCGGGACCTACGAGCAGTACCTC.